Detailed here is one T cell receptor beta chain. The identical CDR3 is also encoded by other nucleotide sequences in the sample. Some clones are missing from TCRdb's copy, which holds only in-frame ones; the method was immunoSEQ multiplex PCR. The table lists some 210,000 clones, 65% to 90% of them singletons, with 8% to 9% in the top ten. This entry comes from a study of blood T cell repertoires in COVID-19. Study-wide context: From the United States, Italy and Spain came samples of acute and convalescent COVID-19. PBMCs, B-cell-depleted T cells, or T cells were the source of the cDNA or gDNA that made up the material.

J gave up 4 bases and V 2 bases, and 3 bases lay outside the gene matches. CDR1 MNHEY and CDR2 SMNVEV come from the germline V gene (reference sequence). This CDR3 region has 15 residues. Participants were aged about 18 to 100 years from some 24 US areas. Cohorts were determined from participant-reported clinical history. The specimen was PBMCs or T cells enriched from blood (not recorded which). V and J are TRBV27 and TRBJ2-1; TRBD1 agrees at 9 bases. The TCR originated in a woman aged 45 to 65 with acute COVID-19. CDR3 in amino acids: CASSLGQGPYNEQFF. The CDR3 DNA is TGTGCCAGCAGTTTAGGACAGGGGCCTTACAATGAGCAGTTCTTC.